Listed here are 3 T cell receptor beta chains from one sample, sequenced in a study of T cells in Graves' hyperthyroidism and ophthalmopathy (dated by TCRdb to about 2019). Libraries were built with multiplex PCR. Data came from an Illumina HiSeq 2000. Amplification of TCR beta CDR3 regions was carried out from RNA transcripts. The TCR CDR3 was subjected to a first round of RT-PCR using the HTBI primer set and the Qiagen OneStep RT-PCR kit. Using fastp at Q25 and MiXCR, TCRdb reprocessed the public reads and kept productive beta chains. A single entry per CDR3 protein holds the most common genes and DNA from its merged rows. This sample holds hundreds of thousands of distinct CDR3 sequences; 15% to 20% were observed only once. Jointly, the top ten make up around 30% of the sample. Sequenced: blood. These receptors were collected from a woman under 30 with Graves' ophthalmopathy.

The chain couples TRBV7-9 to TRBJ2-7, with 13 positions matching TRBD2. Germline CDR1 SEHNR, CDR2 FQNEAQ (reference sequence). The CDR3 sequence is 15 residues long. With V trimmed by 7 bases and J by 8 bases, 11 bases remained unmatched. The CDR3 protein is CASIGSGLAGAQQYF. CDR3 nucleotides: TGTGCCAGCATCGGAAGTGGACTAGCGGGGGCCCAGCAGTACTTC.

This clonotype was seen many times. The genes are TRBV20-1 and TRBJ2-7; 8 bases fit TRBD2. Losses at the gene ends were 6 bases for V and 2 bases for J; bases not matched to a gene: 9. Per the germline V gene, CDR1 is DFQATT and CDR2 is SNEGSKA (reference sequence). The CDR3 consists of 14 residues. The CDR3 loop is CSAETSGSPYEQYF. In nucleotides, the CDR3 is TGCAGTGCCGAAACAAGCGGGAGTCCCTACGAGCAGTACTTC.

This clonotype was recorded many times. This chain joins TRBV7-8 and TRBJ2-7, with 12 bases lining up with TRBD2. Germline V lookup: CDR1 SGHVS, CDR2 FQNEAQ. CDR3 length: 16 residues. V was clipped by 1 base and J by 3 bases; unmatched bases: 4. The CDR3 loop is CASSLEWTSGNYEQYF. The CDR3 DNA sequence: TGTGCCAGCAGCTTAGAATGGACTAGCGGGAACTACGAGCAGTACTTC.